These T cell receptor beta chains were read from a single sample in a study of CD8 T cells in Susac syndrome. MiXCR, applied by TCRdb to the immunoSEQ multiplex PCR reads, yields one record per CDR3 protein. The sample lists about 150,000 distinct CDR3 sequences, approximately 93% occurring once. Material for sequencing was CD8+ T cells from PBMCs. Receptors originate from a human donor with multiple sclerosis. The CDR3 runs from the conserved cysteine through the conserved F or W. The order of the fields is CDR3 protein, CDR3 DNA, V gene, clone size, J gene, D gene. The D gene is left open where the match is weak. For some rows the clone size is stated as once, few or many, or as a class when expanded; others skip it.

CDR3aa: CASSPSGGPNTGELFF
CDR3nt: TGTGCCAGCAGTCCCTCCGGAGGACCGAACACCGGGGAGCTGTTTTTT
v_gene: TRBV27
abundance: -
j_gene: TRBJ2-2
d_gene: -

CDR3aa: CASSVGRYTGELFF
CDR3nt: TGTGCCAGCAGCGTAGGGCGGTACACCGGGGAGCTGTTTTTT
v_gene: TRBV9
abundance: -
j_gene: TRBJ2-2
d_gene: -

CDR3aa: CASSLGTGSYGYTF
CDR3nt: TGTGCCAGCAGCTTGGGGACAGGTTCCTATGGCTACACCTTC
v_gene: TRBV5-6
abundance: -
j_gene: TRBJ1-2
d_gene: TRBD1

CDR3aa: CASGAKVWHF
CDR3nt: TGTGCCAGCGGGGCTAAAGTGTGGCATTTT
v_gene: TRBV11-2
abundance: -
j_gene: TRBJ1-5
d_gene: -

CDR3aa: CTTPGESNTEAFF
CDR3nt: TGCACTACCCCCGGTGAATCGAACACTGAAGCTTTCTTT
v_gene: TRBV20-1
abundance: -
j_gene: TRBJ1-1
d_gene: -

CDR3aa: CASRGSGGIYNEQFF
CDR3nt: TGTGCCAGCAGAGGGAGCGGGGGGATCTACAATGAGCAGTTCTTC
v_gene: TRBV2
abundance: -
j_gene: TRBJ2-1
d_gene: TRBD2

CDR3aa: CASSSQGGAKYGYTF
CDR3nt: TGTGCCAGCAGCTCCCAGGGGGGGGCGAAATATGGCTACACCTTC
v_gene: TRBV7-9
abundance: -
j_gene: TRBJ1-2
d_gene: TRBD1

CDR3aa: CSATTRDSYNEQFF
CDR3nt: TGCAGTGCTACTACCAGGGACTCCTACAATGAGCAGTTCTTC
v_gene: TRBV20-1
abundance: -
j_gene: TRBJ2-1
d_gene: -

CDR3aa: CASSSTGALNEQFF
CDR3nt: TGCGCCAGCAGCTCGACAGGGGCCCTCAATGAGCAGTTCTTC
v_gene: TRBV5-1
abundance: -
j_gene: TRBJ2-1
d_gene: TRBD1

CDR3aa: CASSSDTVYEQYF
CDR3nt: TGTGCCAGCAGTTCGGACACGGTCTACGAGCAGTACTTC
v_gene: TRBV27
abundance: -
j_gene: TRBJ2-7
d_gene: -

CDR3aa: CSAKGNQPQHF
CDR3nt: TGCAGTGCTAAAGGAAATCAGCCCCAGCATTTT
v_gene: TRBV20-1
abundance: -
j_gene: TRBJ1-5
d_gene: -

CDR3aa: CAWSVKAEAFF
CDR3nt: TGTGCCTGGAGTGTAAAGGCTGAAGCTTTCTTT
v_gene: TRBV30
abundance: -
j_gene: TRBJ1-1
d_gene: -

CDR3aa: CASSLGGYEQFF
CDR3nt: TGTGCCAGCAGCTTGGGGGGTTATGAGCAGTTCTTC
v_gene: TRBV5-4
abundance: -
j_gene: TRBJ2-1
d_gene: -

CDR3aa: CASSGRSSPYNSPLHF
CDR3nt: TGTGCCAGCAGCGGGCGGTCCTCCCCCTATAATTCACCCCTCCACTTT
v_gene: TRBV27
abundance: -
j_gene: TRBJ1-6
d_gene: -

CDR3aa: CASAPGQGSYEQYF
CDR3nt: TGTGCCAGTGCGCCGGGACAGGGATCATACGAGCAGTACTTC
v_gene: TRBV19
abundance: -
j_gene: TRBJ2-7
d_gene: TRBD1

CDR3aa: CASSSTGGLGNTEAFF
CDR3nt: TGTGCCAGCAGTAGTACAGGGGGCTTGGGGAACACTGAAGCTTTCTTT
v_gene: TRBV4-2
abundance: once
j_gene: TRBJ1-1
d_gene: TRBD1

CDR3aa: CASSQEQGRNQPQHF
CDR3nt: TGTGCCAGCAGCCAGGAACAGGGACGCAATCAGCCCCAGCATTTT
v_gene: TRBV5-6
abundance: -
j_gene: TRBJ1-5
d_gene: -

CDR3aa: CASSNSLAGGMKTQYF
CDR3nt: TGTGCCAGCAGCAACTCACTAGCGGGGGGGATGAAGACCCAGTACTTC
v_gene: TRBV5-4
abundance: -
j_gene: TRBJ2-5
d_gene: TRBD2

CDR3aa: CSAPRSTEAFF
CDR3nt: TGCAGTGCTCCCAGAAGTACTGAAGCTTTCTTT
v_gene: TRBV20-1
abundance: -
j_gene: TRBJ1-1
d_gene: -

CDR3aa: CASTWRRHGNIQYF
CDR3nt: TGTGCCAGCACCTGGAGACGACACGGCAACATTCAGTACTTC
v_gene: TRBV12-3/TRBV12-4
abundance: once
j_gene: TRBJ2-4
d_gene: -

CDR3aa: CASSLEGGYSNQPQHF
CDR3nt: TGCGCCAGCAGCTTGGAGGGCGGATATAGCAATCAGCCCCAGCATTTT
v_gene: TRBV5-1
abundance: -
j_gene: TRBJ1-5
d_gene: -

CDR3aa: CASSLATGTSFRFNEQFF
CDR3nt: TGTGCCAGCAGCTTAGCGACCGGGACCTCATTTCGTTTCAATGAGCAGTTCTTC
v_gene: TRBV7-9
abundance: -
j_gene: TRBJ2-1
d_gene: -

CDR3aa: CASSPRGGGNQPQHF
CDR3nt: TGTGCCAGCAGCCCCCGGGGAGGCGGGAATCAGCCCCAGCATTTT
v_gene: TRBV3-1
abundance: -
j_gene: TRBJ1-5
d_gene: -

CDR3aa: CASSRRLAGTSSDTQYF
CDR3nt: TGTGCCAGCAGCCGTCGACTAGCGGGGACCTCATCAGATACGCAGTATTTT
v_gene: TRBV7-2
abundance: -
j_gene: TRBJ2-3
d_gene: TRBD2

CDR3aa: CASSELVGSFYEQYF
CDR3nt: TGTGCCAGCAGTGAATTGGTCGGGAGTTTCTACGAGCAGTACTTC
v_gene: TRBV25-1
abundance: -
j_gene: TRBJ2-7
d_gene: -

CDR3aa: CASSPTPGTVDEKLFF
CDR3nt: TGTGCCAGCAGTCCTACGCCCGGGACAGTCGATGAAAAACTGTTTTTT
v_gene: TRBV27
abundance: -
j_gene: TRBJ1-4
d_gene: TRBD1

CDR3aa: CASSQDALYGYTF
CDR3nt: TGTGCCAGCAGCCAAGATGCACTCTATGGCTACACCTTC
v_gene: TRBV3-1
abundance: -
j_gene: TRBJ1-2
d_gene: -

CDR3aa: CASQRYNEQFF
CDR3nt: TGTGCCAGCCAGAGATACAATGAGCAGTTCTTC
v_gene: TRBV19
abundance: -
j_gene: TRBJ2-1
d_gene: -

CDR3aa: CASSFLTGTQETQYF
CDR3nt: TGTGCCAGCAGCTTTTTGACAGGGACCCAAGAGACCCAGTACTTC
v_gene: TRBV7-9
abundance: -
j_gene: TRBJ2-5
d_gene: TRBD1

CDR3aa: CASSFQAGPLDEQFF
CDR3nt: TGTGCCAGCAGCTTTCAGGCAGGCCCACTGGATGAGCAGTTCTTC
v_gene: TRBV11-2
abundance: -
j_gene: TRBJ2-1
d_gene: -

CDR3aa: CSAHITRDRAYNEQFF
CDR3nt: TGCAGCGCCCACATCACTAGGGACAGGGCCTACAATGAGCAGTTCTTC
v_gene: TRBV29-1
abundance: -
j_gene: TRBJ2-1
d_gene: TRBD1

CDR3aa: CSAAGTEAFF
CDR3nt: TGCAGTGCCGCAGGTACTGAAGCTTTCTTT
v_gene: TRBV20-1
abundance: few
j_gene: TRBJ1-1
d_gene: -

CDR3aa: CASRPPEGREQYF
CDR3nt: TGTGCCAGCAGACCCCCAGAGGGTAGGGAGCAGTACTTC
v_gene: TRBV28
abundance: -
j_gene: TRBJ2-7
d_gene: -